Following are 23 T cell receptor beta chains from one sample sequenced in a study of Graves' ophthalmopathy and Graves' hyperthyroidism. As the template, RNA transcripts were used to amplify TCR beta CDR3 regions. RT-PCR with HTBI primers came first, then second-round multiplex PCR. From the multiplex PCR reads, TCRdb called clonotypes with MiXCR, one entry per CDR3 protein. In the table there are 1 million to 1.3 million distinct CDR3 sequences, about 40% of which are singletons. Sequenced material: peripheral blood or thyroid tissue (not recorded which). The receptors were sampled from an adult man with Graves' hyperthyroidism.

V and J are TRBV11-2 and TRBJ2-7; 8 nucleotides agree with TRBD2. This CDR3 region has 14 residues. Germline V CDR1 and CDR2: SGHAT, FQNNGV. V was pared by 5 bases and J by 5 bases, with 8 bases of the junction left unmatched. CDR3 nucleotide sequence: TGTGCCAGCAGCCCACGGGGGGGGAAGGACGAGCAGTACTTC. Residues: CASSPRGGKDEQYF.

This clonotype was counted only a few times. The CDR3 DNA reads as TGCGCCAGCAGCTTGGGGTTGACTAGCGGGAGGGCGGCCTACGAGCAGTACTTC. Its translation is CASSLGLTSGRAAYEQYF. The chain has TRBV5-1 and TRBJ2-7; 14 nucleotides match TRBD2. Germline CDR1 and CDR2: SGHRS and YFSETQ. The V gene end was trimmed by 0 bases and the J gene end by 2 bases; junction bases not matched to a gene: 7. The CDR3 spans 18 residues.

This chain links TRBV10-3 with TRBJ2-7, with 10 bases that match TRBD1. Per the germline V gene, CDR1 is ENHRY and CDR2 is SYGVKD. The CDR3 runs 13 residues. Trimming at V came to 10 bases and at J to 6 bases, leaving 9 bases not matched to a gene. CDR3 in amino acids: CASRTGGRGEQYF. The CDR3 coding sequence is TGTGCCAGCCGGACAGGGGGGAGAGGCGAGCAGTACTTC.

This clonotype was counted many times. The chain recombines TRBV20-1 with TRBJ2-7; D is undetermined. This CDR3 has 13 residues. Germline V gene sequence: CDR1 DFQATT, CDR2 SNEGSKA (reference sequence). In DNA, the CDR3 is TGCAGCCCACGTCGGGTCAACTCCTACGAGCAGTACTTC. This sequence encodes CSPRRVNSYEQYF.

The J gene is TRBJ1-5, the V gene TRBV7-8; D gene uncertain. CDR3 size: 16 residues. Trimming cost V 2 bases and J 9 bases, with 20 bases left between them. Germline lookup yields CDR1 SGHVS and CDR2 FQNEAQ. CDR3 nucleotides: TGTGCCAGCAGCTTAATCTCTGGACCGGATGGTTGGCCCCAGCATTTT. Translating gives CASSLISGPDGWPQHF.

Points on this clonotype: Possible read error: a much larger clone is one base away. The CDR3 loop reads CAGSLGYNREQYF. The CDR3 bases are TGCGCCGGCAGCTTGGGGTACAACCGCGAGCAGTACTTC. This chain connects TRBV5-1 to TRBJ2-7; D is unclear. The CDR3 is 13 amino acids. Germline CDR1 SGHRS, CDR2 YFSETQ.

This clonotype came up a few times. J is TRBJ2-2 and V is TRBV7-2; 8 bases line up with TRBD2. Germline values: CDR1 SGHTA, CDR2 FQGNSA. The V and J ends lost 5 bases and 7 bases, in that order; junction bases with no gene match: 12. This CDR3 is built from 16 residues. CDR3 in DNA: TGTGCCAGCAGCCCCCGGGGGGGCGCGCTAGTCGGGGAGCTGTTTTTT. The encoded protein is CASSPRGGALVGELFF.

The chain is built from TRBV6-2 or TRBV6-3 and TRBJ1-2; 11 nucleotides agree with TRBD1. V dropped 2 bases and J dropped 8; count of bases not matched to a gene: 1. The CDR3 is 13 residues long. The germline V gene has CDR1 MNHEY and CDR2 SVGEGT. The CDR3 sequence: CASSYGTGGGYTF. CDR3 bases: TGTGCCAGCAGTTACGGGACAGGGGGAGGCTACACCTTC.

There are many counts of this clonotype. J is TRBJ2-7 and V is TRBV7-9; either TRBD1 or TRBD2 may fit D (5 bases each). Germline-derived CDR1 and CDR2 are SEHNR and FQNEAQ (reference sequence). The V gene lost 2 bases and the J gene lost 6 bases, with 11 bases spanning the gap. The CDR3 has 13 residues. In DNA, the CDR3 is TGTGCCAGCAGCTTACCCCCAGGGACCGAGCAGTACTTC. This translates into CASSLPPGTEQYF.

Of note for this clonotype: A much larger clone differs by one base, so this may be a read error. The conserved phenylalanine or tryptophan normally closing the CDR3 is absent here, so this likely arose from a read error. The V and J genes are TRBV2 and TRBJ2-6, with D unresolved. The CDR3 contains 17 residues. Trimming removed 2 bases at V and 0 bases at J, with 11 bases between. CDR1 and CDR2 from the germline V gene are SNHLY and FYNNEI. CDR3 DNA: TGTGCCAGCAGTGAACCCCTAGAGCTCTCTGGGGCCAACGTCCTGACTCTC. The encoded protein is CASSEPLELSGANVLTL.

This clonotype has only a few counts. This sequence joins TRBV3-1 and TRBJ2-7, with D perhaps TRBD2 (7 bases). Germline CDR1 and CDR2: LGHDT and YNNKEL (reference sequence). The CDR3 length is 12 residues. Trimming took 10 bases from V and 6 from J, leaving 16 bases between them. CDR3 in amino acids: CATGGHLFEQYF. The CDR3 DNA is TGTGCCACGGGGGGACACCTCTTCGAGCAGTACTTC.

The J gene is TRBJ2-7, the V gene TRBV7-9; D ambiguous. The CDR3 contains 15 residues. Germline assignment: CDR1 SEHNR and CDR2 FQNEAQ (reference sequence). Trimming left V 1 base short and J 6 bases short, with 16 bases between. The chain's CDR3 is CASSLVVGPLGEQYF. The CDR3 DNA reads as TGTGCCAGCAGCTTAGTAGTAGGGCCCCTAGGCGAGCAGTACTTC.

J is TRBJ2-7 and V is TRBV7-6; 9 bases agree with TRBD2. The CDR3 is 15 amino acids. Losses at the gene ends were 1 base for V and 2 bases for J; bases not matched to a gene: 3. Per germline, CDR1 SGHVS and CDR2 FNYEAQ. The CDR3 sequence is CASSLETSGTYEQYF. DNA for the CDR3: TGTGCCAGCAGCTTAGAGACTAGCGGCACCTACGAGCAGTACTTC. The full variable domain, rest sourced from reference TRBV7-6 and TRBJ2-7, is GAGVSQSPRYKVTKRGQDVALRCDPISGHVSLYWYRQALGQGPEFLTYFNYEAQQDKSGLPNDRFSAERPEGSISTLTIQRTEQRDSAMYRCASSLETSGTYEQYFGPGTRLTVT.

The chain couples TRBV12-3 or TRBV12-4 to TRBJ2-3, with 9 nucleotides matching TRBD1. V dropped 6 bases and J dropped 2; count of bases not matched to a gene: 6. The CDR3 sequence is 15 residues long. DNA for the CDR3: TGTGCCAGCAGCATGGGGACAGGGTCCACAGATACGCAGTATTTT. This gives the protein CASSMGTGSTDTQYF.

This clonotype was recorded at least ten times. The rearrangement links TRBV9 to TRBJ1-2; perhaps TRBD1 as D (6 bases). The CDR3 runs 17 residues. CDR1 and CDR2 from the germline V gene are SGDLS and YYNGEE. Trimming took off 4 bases at V and 6 bases at J, with 25 bases between the two ends. CDR3 amino acids: CASSNPSRDTGRHGYTF. Here the CDR3 DNA reads TGTGCCAGCAGCAACCCAAGCCGGGACACAGGCCGCCATGGCTACACCTTC. The full variable domain, in which reference TRBV9 and TRBJ1-2 provide the parts outside the CDR3, is DSGVTQTPKHLITATGQRVTLRCSPRSGDLSVYWYQQSLDQGLQFLIQYYNGEERAKGNILERFSAQQFPDLHSELNLSSLELGDSALYFCASSNPSRDTGRHGYTFGSGTRLTVV.

Many counts were recorded for this clonotype. This sequence is one base from a far larger clone and is likely a read error. The chain has TRBV9 and TRBJ1-5, with 8 positions matching TRBD1. Germline V gene sequence: CDR1 SGDLS, CDR2 YYNGEE. Losses at the gene ends were 4 bases for V and 5 bases for J; bases not matched to a gene: 2. The CDR3 covers 13 residues. The CDR3 nucleotides read TGTGCCAGCAGCCCAGGGGGCTATCAGCCCCAGCATTTT. Its protein is CASSPGGYQPQHF.

This chain joins TRBV25-1 and TRBJ1-6; D not certain. With 3 bases removed from V and 3 bases from J, the gap between germline ends came to 3 bases. There are 13 residues in the CDR3. Germline CDR1 and CDR2: MGHDK and SYGVNS. CDR3 protein: CASSDFYNSPLHF. In DNA form, the CDR3 reads TGTGCCAGCAGTGATTTCTATAATTCACCCCTCCACTTT.

This rearrangement joins TRBV12-3 or TRBV12-4 to TRBJ2-7; D is possibly TRBD1 or TRBD2 (5 bases each). V lost 8 bases, J lost 0 bases, and 11 bases lay in between. The length of the CDR3 is 13 residues. CDR3 bases: TGTGCCAGCGGCCCCGGGACCTCCTACGAGCAGTACTTC. Amino acid sequence: CASGPGTSYEQYF.

The chain combines TRBV5-1 with TRBJ2-5, with a tentative D call TRBD2 (6 bases). Germline loops: CDR1 SGHRS, CDR2 YFSETQ. The ends were cut back, 1 base at V and 1 base at J, with 8 bases in the middle. The CDR3 runs 14 residues. The CDR3 sequence: CASSLSLAQETQYF. CDR3 bases: TGCGCCAGCAGCTTGTCACTAGCCCAAGAGACCCAGTACTTC. The full variable domain, completed using reference TRBV5-1 and TRBJ2-5, is KAGVTQTPRYLIKTRGQQVTLSCSPISGHRSVSWYQQTPGQGLQFLFEYFSETQRNKGNFPGRFSGRQFSNSRSEMNVSTLELGDSALYLCASSLSLAQETQYFGPGTRLLVL.

Points on this clonotype: A much larger clone differs from this one at a single base, so this may be a read error. The rearrangement joins TRBV5-5 to TRBJ2-5; D possibly matches TRBD1 or TRBD2 (5 bases each). The CDR3 consists of 16 residues. Germline V gives CDR1 SGHKS, CDR2 YYEKEE (reference sequence). Trimming removed 2 bases at V and 4 bases at J, with 18 bases between. The CDR3 DNA reads as TGTGCCAGCAGCTTAAGCAGGGACCGACCTAGAGAGACCCAGTACTTC. Translating it yields CASSLSRDRPRETQYF. The full variable domain, rest sourced from reference TRBV5-5 and TRBJ2-5, is DAGVTQSPTHLIKTRGQQVTLRCSPISGHKSVSWYQQVLGQGPQFIFQYYEKEERGRGNFPDRFSARQFPNYSSELNVNALLLGDSALYLCASSLSRDRPRETQYFGPGTRLLVL.

Note on this clonotype: At one end, the junction sequence differs from germline, possibly due to a read error. The chain has TRBV12-3 or TRBV12-4 and TRBJ1-4; possible D gene TRBD1, 6 bases. The CDR3 contains 14 residues. CDR3 residues: CASSLDRVGEKLVF. The DNA of the CDR3 is TGTGCCAGCAGTTTAGACAGGGTGGGAGAAAAACTGGTTTTT.

Remarks on this clonotype: A much larger clone is a single base away; this may be a read error. The chain joins TRBV7-9 to TRBJ1-1; 9 bases match TRBD1. This CDR3 contains 15 residues. In germline, CDR1 is SEHNR, CDR2 FQNEAQ (reference sequence). CDR3 sequence reads: CASRTGTGRNTEALF. In nucleotides, the CDR3 is TGTGCCAGCAGGACCGGGACAGGGAGAAACACTGAAGCTCTCTTT.

V is TRBV10-1 and J is TRBJ2-5, with TRBD1 identical over 11 bases. Germline V gene data show CDR1 as WNHNN and CDR2 as SYGVQD (reference sequence). There are 16 residues in the CDR3. Losses at the gene ends were 10 bases for V and 0 bases for J; bases not matched to a gene: 10. Written as DNA, the CDR3 is TGCGCCACCTTAGCCCGGGACAGGGGGGACCAAGAGACCCAGTACTTC. It is translated as CATLARDRGDQETQYF.